The present T cell receptor beta chain was sequenced within a study of cytomegalovirus exposure and HLA in healthy donors. Overall study findings and caveats: In an earlier analysis, in some 540 donors, most V segments appeared productive either ~90% or ~30% of the time.

Primers for the PCR totalled 60 Vbeta and 13 Jbeta. Assay used: immunoSEQ multiplex PCR; TCRdb lists only in-frame clones, some missing. The sample consists of about 130,000 clones, roughly 74% of them appearing once. V dropped 2 bases and J dropped 7 bases, with 15 bases sitting between them. The CDR3 length is 15 residues. In germline, CDR1 is MGHDK, CDR2 SYGVNS. Points on this clone: Its antigen remains unknown.

The TCR was taken from a woman between 50 and 59 years old in good health and CMV-seropositive. The sample consisted of PBMCs. The V call is TRBV25-1, the J call TRBJ2-1; TRBD2 might be the D (7 bases). The CDR3 bases are TGTGCCAGCAGTGAACCGGGGGGCGCGAAAAATGAGCAGTTCTTC. Protein: CASSEPGGAKNEQFF.